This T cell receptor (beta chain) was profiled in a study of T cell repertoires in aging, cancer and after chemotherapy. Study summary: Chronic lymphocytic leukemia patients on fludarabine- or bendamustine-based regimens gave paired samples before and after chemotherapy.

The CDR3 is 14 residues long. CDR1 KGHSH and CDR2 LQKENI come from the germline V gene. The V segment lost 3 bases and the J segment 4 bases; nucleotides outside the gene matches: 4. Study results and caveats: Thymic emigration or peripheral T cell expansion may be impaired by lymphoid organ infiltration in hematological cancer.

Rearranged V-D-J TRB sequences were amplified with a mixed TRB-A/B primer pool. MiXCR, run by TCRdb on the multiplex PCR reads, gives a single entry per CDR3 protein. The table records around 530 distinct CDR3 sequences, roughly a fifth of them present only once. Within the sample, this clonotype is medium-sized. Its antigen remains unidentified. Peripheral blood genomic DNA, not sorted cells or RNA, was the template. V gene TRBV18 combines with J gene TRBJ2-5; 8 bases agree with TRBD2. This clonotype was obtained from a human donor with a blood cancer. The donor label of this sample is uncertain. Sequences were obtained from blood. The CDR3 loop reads CASSPPGLAETQYF. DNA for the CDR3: TGTGCCAGCTCACCCCCCGGACTAGCAGAGACCCAGTACTTC.